What follows describes a single T cell receptor (beta chain). Antigen: not known. Trimming removed 4 bases from V and 7 bases from J, with 11 bases in between. CDR3 length: 13 residues. The sample is drawn from a study of HIV-infected patients and healthy controls. Findings and limits, study-wide: Significantly higher mean Gini indices appeared in HIV-infected repertoires, possibly reflecting oligoclonality.

Reverse transcription used around 500 ng RNA and constant-region primers for alpha and beta. Using multiplexing indices, alpha and beta chain libraries were generated apart by chain-specific third strand synthesis. Ligation attached cDNA to a 5' RACE adapter that carried a random hexamer and SP2 site. The SP2 site served as the priming point for second strand synthesis. Each CDR3 protein gets one entry after TCRdb re-called the 5' RACE reads with MiXCR. Here the sample spans around 21,000 distinct CDR3 sequences, roughly 9.3% being singletons. Whole blood was used without fractionation, so all unsorted peripheral T cells were included. An approximately 2.4 ml peripheral blood sample was taken for RNA.

The origin of this receptor is an adult in good health. The sample consisted of blood. J is TRBJ1-5 and V is TRBV12-3 or TRBV12-4; D is perhaps TRBD1 (5 bases). Written as DNA, the CDR3 is TGTGCCAGCAGTTCCTTCGGGGGACAGCCCCAGCATTTT. Encoded protein: CASSSFGGQPQHF.